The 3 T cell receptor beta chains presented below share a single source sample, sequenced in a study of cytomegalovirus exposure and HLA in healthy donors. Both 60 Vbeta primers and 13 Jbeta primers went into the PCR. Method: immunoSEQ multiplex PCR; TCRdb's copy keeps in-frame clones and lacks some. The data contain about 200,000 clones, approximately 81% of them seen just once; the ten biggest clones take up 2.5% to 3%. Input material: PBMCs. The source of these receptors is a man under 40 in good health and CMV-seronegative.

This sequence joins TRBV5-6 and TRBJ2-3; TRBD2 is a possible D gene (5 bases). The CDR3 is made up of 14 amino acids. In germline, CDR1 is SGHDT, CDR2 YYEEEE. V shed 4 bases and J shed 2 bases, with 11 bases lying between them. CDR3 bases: TGTGCCAGCAGCGGAGGCAGAAACACAGATACGCAGTATTTT. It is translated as CASSGGRNTDTQYF.

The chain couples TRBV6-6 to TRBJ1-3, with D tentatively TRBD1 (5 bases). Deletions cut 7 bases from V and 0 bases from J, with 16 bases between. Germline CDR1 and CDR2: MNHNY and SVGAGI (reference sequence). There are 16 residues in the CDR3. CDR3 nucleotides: TGTGCCAGCACCCCTCAGGGAACCCCCTCTGGAAACACCATATATTTT. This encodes CASTPQGTPSGNTIYF.

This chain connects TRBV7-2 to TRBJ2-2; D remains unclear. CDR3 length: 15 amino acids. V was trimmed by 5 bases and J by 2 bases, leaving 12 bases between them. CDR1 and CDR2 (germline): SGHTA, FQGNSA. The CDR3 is CASSDFYSNTGELFF. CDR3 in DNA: TGTGCCAGCAGCGATTTTTACAGCAACACCGGGGAGCTGTTTTTT.